This T cell receptor beta chain was captured in a study of beta chain features in type 1 diabetes. Overall study findings and caveats: VDJ junctions from type 1 diabetes patients carried fewer insertions and larger deletions. Highly expressing activated T cells could be over-counted with a cDNA template.

Every bit of the isolated RNA underwent reverse transcription, so sequencing read expressed TCRB transcripts. The method was immunoSEQ multiplex PCR; TCRdb's version includes in-frame clones alone and lacks a portion of them. The table includes some 360,000 clones, around 20% detected once. J gave up 10 bases and V 6 bases, and 26 bases lay outside the gene matches. CDR3 length: 18 residues. Germline assignment: CDR1 SNHLY and CDR2 FYNNEI. The authors took one heparinised blood draw, averaging about 110 mL, from each donor. Cells sorted by CD45RO/CCR7/CD25/CD127/CD95/CD27 comprised CD4+ naive, central memory, regulatory and stem cell-like memory cells. Points on this clone: The target antigen is unknown.

Sample: naive CD4+ T cells from blood. This chain links TRBV2 with TRBJ1-2; 7 bases map to TRBD1. The receptor's source is a young woman in good health. DNA of the CDR3: TGTGCCAGCAGCGGCCTCCGGGACAGTAAACGGGGCCTGGTGTTCTACACCTTC. Translating gives CASSGLRDSKRGLVFYTF.